This TCR beta chain stems from a study of cytomegalovirus exposure and HLA in healthy donors. It was with 60 Vbeta and 13 Jbeta primers that the PCR ran. TCRdb keeps only in-frame clones here, not all; method: immunoSEQ multiplex PCR. This repertoire shows 150,000 or so clones, under 80% found once; its top ten account for 3.5% to 5%. Germline assignment: CDR1 WSHSY and CDR2 SAAADI. V lost 6 bases and J 10 bases, leaving 15 bases between the germline ends. The CDR3 sequence is 12 residues long. Regarding this clone: What it recognizes is unknown.

General study findings and limits: In a later analysis, a missense DCLRE1C variant was linked to TCR beta V- and J-gene trimming.

What was sequenced was PBMCs. This clonotype was obtained from a man aged 18 to 30 in good health and CMV-seropositive. V gene TRBV10-2 combines with J gene TRBJ2-5, with a weak D call TRBD2 (5 bases). The CDR3 DNA sequence: TGCGCCAGCAGCTCAAACCGGGGAGACCAGTACTTC. Residues: CASSSNRGDQYF.